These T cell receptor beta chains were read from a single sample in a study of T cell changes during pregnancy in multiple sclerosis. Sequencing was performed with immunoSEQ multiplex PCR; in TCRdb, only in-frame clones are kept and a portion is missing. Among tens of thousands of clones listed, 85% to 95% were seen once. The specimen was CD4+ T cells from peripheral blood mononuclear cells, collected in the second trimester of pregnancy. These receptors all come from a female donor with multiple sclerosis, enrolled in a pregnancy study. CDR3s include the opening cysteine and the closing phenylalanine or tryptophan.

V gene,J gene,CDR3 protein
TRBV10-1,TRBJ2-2,CASSRDRIKLFF
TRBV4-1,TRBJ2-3,CASSLQPGSFTDTQYF
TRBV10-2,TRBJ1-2,CASSPPQGGYGYTF
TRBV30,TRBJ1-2,CAWNKLLTGPSYTF
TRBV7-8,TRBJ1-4,CASSLAAGTKEKLFF
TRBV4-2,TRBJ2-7,CASSQVLGAYYEQYF
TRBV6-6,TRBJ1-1,CASSVDRGRGNTEAFF
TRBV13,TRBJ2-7,CASSLRSRTSLYEQYF
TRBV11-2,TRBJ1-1,CASSLSGQLAEAFF
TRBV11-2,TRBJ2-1,CASSRTGQSYNEQFF
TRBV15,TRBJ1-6,CATSRERQGSSPLHF
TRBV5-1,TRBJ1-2,CASSFEGAGYTF
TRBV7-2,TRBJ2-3,CASRLPTASTDTQYF
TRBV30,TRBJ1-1,CAWSQGPPEAFF
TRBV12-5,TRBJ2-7,CASGLPPGAHEQYF
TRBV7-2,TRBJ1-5,CASSLVGLNQPQHF
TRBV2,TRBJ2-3,CASIPYSGLTLLTDTQYF